This TCR beta chain was identified in a study of cytomegalovirus exposure and HLA in healthy donors. Study observations and caveats: There were a few CMV-associated chains whose specificity for CMV antigens was confirmed in vitro.

From germline, CDR1 is MNHNS and CDR2 SASEGT. This CDR3 has 16 residues. V trimming: 4 bases; J trimming: 6 bases; junction bases outside the gene matches: 11. A word on this clone: Antigen specificity is unknown.

Some clones are missing from TCRdb's copy, which holds only in-frame ones; the method was immunoSEQ multiplex PCR. Of some 350,000 clones in the sample, about 90% are singletons; the top ten hold about 1.2%. This chain links TRBV6-1 with TRBJ2-2, with 7 bases matching TRBD2. Sequenced material: PBMCs. The TCR comes from a woman aged 25-40 years in good health and CMV-seropositive. Written as DNA, the CDR3 is TGTGCCAGCAGTGCCGGGGGAGGGAAGTCCCCCGGGGAGCTGTTTTTT. The encoded protein is CASSAGGGKSPGELFF.